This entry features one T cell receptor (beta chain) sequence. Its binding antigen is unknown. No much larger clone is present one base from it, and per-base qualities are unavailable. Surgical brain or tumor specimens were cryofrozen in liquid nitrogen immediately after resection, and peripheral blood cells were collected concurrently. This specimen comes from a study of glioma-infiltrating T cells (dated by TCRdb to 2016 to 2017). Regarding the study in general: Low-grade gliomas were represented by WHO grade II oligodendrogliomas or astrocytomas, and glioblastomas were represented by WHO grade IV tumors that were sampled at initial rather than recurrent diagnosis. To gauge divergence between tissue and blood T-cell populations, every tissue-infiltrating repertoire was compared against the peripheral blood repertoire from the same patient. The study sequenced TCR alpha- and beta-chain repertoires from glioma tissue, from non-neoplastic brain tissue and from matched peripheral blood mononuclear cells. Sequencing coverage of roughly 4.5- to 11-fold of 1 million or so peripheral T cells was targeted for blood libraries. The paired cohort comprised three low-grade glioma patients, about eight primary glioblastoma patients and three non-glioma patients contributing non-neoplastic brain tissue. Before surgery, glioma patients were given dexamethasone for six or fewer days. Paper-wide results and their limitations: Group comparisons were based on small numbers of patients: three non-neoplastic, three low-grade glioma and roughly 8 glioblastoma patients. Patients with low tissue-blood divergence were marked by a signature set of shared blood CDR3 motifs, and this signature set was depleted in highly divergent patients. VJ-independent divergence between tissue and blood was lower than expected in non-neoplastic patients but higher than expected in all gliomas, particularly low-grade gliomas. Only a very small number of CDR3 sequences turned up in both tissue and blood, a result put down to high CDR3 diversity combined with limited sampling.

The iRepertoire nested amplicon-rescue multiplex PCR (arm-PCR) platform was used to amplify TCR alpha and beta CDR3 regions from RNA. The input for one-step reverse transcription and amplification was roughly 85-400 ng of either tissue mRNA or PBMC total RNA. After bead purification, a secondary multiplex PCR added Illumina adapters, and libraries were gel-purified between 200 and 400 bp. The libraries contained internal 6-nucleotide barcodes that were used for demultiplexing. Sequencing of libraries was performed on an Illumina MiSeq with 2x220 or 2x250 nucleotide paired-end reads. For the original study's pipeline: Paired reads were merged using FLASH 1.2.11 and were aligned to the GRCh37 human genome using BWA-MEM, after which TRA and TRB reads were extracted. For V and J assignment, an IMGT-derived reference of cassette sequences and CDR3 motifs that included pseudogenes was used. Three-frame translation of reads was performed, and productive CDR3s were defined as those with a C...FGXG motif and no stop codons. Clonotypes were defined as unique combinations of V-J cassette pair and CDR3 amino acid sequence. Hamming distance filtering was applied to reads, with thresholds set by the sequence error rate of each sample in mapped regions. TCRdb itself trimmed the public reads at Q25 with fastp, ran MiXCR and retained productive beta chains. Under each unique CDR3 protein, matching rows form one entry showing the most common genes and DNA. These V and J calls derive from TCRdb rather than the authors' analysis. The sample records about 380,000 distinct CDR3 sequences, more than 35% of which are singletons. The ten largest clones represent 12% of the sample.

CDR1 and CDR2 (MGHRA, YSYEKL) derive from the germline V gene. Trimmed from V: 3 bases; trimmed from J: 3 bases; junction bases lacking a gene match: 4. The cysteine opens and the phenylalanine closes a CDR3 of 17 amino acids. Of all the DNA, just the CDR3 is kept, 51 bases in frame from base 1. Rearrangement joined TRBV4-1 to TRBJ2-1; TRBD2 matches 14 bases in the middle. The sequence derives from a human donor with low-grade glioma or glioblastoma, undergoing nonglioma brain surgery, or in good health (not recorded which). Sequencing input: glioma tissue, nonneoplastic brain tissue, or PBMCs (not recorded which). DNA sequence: TGCGCCAGCAGCCAGACTAGCGGGAGGGCCGTCTACAATGAGCAGTTCTTC. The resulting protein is CASSQTSGRAVYNEQFF.